This paragraph reports one T cell receptor (beta chain). No antigen is known for it. CDR1 and CDR2 (germline): MDHEN, SYDVKM. V shed 6 bases and J 2 bases; nucleotides not matched to a gene: 7. This CDR3 comprises 16 residues. This entry is derived from a study of T cell repertoires in cytomegalovirus infection. TCRdb itself ran the reads through MiXCR, one entry per CDR3 protein. The sample has some 270,000 distinct CDR3 sequences, roughly 21% seen once; the top ten hold about 20%. The gene calls are TRBV28 and TRBJ2-3; 11 bases fit TRBD2. The receptor comes from a human donor in good health (CMV status not recorded). Some clones in this sample may be carry-over from other donors' samples. Source: cultured PBMCs, taken from culture after CMV antigen stimulation. The CDR3 is CASSQEGLAVTDTQYF. The CDR3 region has the DNA TGTGCCAGCAGCCAAGAGGGACTAGCGGTCACAGATACGCAGTATTTT.